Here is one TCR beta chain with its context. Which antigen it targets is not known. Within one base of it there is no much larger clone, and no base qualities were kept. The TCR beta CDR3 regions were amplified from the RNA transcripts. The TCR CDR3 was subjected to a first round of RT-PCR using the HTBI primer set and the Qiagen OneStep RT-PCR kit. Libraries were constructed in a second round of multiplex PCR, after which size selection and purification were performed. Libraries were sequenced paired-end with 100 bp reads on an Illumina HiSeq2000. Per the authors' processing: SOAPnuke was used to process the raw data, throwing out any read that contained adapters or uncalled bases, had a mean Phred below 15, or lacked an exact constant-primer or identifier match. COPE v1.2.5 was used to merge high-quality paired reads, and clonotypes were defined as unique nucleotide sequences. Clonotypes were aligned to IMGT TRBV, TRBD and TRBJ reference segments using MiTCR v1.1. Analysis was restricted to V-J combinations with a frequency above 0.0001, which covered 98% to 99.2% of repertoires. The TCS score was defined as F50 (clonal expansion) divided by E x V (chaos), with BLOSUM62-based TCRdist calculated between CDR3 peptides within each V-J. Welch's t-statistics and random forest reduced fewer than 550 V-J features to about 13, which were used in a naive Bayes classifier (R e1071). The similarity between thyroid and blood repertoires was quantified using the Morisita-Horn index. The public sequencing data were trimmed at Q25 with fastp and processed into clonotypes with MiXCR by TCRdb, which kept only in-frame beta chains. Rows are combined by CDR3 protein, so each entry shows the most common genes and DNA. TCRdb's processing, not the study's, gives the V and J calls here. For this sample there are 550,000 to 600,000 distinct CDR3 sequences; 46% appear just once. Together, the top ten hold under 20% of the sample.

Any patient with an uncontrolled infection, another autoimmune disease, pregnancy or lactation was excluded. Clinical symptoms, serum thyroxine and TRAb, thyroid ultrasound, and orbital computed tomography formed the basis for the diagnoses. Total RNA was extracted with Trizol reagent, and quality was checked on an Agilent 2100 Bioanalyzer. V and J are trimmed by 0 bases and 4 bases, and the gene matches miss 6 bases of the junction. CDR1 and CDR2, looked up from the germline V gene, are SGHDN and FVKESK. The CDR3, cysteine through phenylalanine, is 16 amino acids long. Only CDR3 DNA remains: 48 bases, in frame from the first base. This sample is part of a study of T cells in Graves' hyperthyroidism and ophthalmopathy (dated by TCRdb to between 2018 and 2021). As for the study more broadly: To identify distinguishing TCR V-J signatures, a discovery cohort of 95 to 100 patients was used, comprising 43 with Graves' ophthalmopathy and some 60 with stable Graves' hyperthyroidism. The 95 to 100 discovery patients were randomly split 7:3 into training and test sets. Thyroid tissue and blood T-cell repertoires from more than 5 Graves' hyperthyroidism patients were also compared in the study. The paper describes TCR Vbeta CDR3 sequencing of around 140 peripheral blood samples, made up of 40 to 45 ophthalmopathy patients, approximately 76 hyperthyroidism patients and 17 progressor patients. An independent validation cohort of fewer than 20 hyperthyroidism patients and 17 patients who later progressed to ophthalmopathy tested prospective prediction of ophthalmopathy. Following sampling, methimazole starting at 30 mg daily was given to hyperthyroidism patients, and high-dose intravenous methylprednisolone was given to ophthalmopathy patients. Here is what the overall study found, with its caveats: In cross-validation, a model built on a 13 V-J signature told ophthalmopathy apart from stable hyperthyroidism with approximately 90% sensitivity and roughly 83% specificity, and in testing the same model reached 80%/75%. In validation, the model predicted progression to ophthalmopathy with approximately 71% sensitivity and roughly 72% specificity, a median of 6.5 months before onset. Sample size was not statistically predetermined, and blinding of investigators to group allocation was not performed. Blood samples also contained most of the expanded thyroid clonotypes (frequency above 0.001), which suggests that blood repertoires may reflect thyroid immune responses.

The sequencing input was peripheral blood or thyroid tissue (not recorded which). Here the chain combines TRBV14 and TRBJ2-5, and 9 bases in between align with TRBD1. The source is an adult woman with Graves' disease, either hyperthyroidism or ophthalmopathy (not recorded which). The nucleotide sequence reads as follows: TGTGCCAGCAGCCAAGATTTGACAGGGGGTCGAGAGACCCAGTACTTC. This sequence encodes CASSQDLTGGRETQYF.